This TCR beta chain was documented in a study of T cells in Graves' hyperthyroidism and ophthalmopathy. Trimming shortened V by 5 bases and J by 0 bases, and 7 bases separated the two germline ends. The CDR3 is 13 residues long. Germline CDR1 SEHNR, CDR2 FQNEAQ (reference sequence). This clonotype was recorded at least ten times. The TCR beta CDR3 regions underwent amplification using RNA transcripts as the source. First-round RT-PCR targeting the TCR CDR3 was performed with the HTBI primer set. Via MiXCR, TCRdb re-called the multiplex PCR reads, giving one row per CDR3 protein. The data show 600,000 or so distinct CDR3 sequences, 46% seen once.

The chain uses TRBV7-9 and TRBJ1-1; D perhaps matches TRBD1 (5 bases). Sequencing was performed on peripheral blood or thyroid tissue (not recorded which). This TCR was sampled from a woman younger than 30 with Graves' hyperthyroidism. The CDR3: CASSTTVNTEAFF. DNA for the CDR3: TGTGCCAGCAGCACGACAGTGAACACTGAAGCTTTCTTT.